This T cell receptor beta chain was recorded in a study of T cell changes during pregnancy in multiple sclerosis. The V gene end was trimmed by 11 bases and the J gene end by 4 bases; junction bases not matched to a gene: 9. The CDR3 is 14 amino acids. Germline CDR1 is MNHEY and CDR2 is SVGAGI. Assay: immunoSEQ multiplex PCR; the TCRdb copy retains only in-frame clones and omits some. This sample carries roughly 100,000 clones, about nine tenths of them seen once, and the ten largest clones take about 3.5%. This chain joins TRBV6-5 and TRBJ1-2; the match to TRBD1 covers 11 bases. The source of this sequence is a female donor with multiple sclerosis, enrolled in a pregnancy study. The sample was peripheral blood, taken after pregnancy. The CDR3 loop is CASRGTGGPYGYTF. As DNA, the CDR3 is TGTGCCTCACGGGGGACAGGGGGTCCCTATGGCTACACCTTC.